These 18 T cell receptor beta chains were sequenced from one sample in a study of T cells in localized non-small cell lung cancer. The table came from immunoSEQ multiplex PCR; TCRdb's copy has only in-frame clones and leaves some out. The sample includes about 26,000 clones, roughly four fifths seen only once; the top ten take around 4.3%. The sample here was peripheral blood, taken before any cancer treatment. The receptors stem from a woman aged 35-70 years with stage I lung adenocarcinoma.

The CDR3 region has the DNA TGTGCCAGCAGCGTTGAGGGGACGGGTAACACCATATATTTT. Protein sequence: CASSVEGTGNTIYF. V usage is TRBV9 and J usage is TRBJ1-3; maybe TRBD1 (5 bases). Trimming took off 2 bases at V and 7 bases at J, with 13 bases between the two ends. CDR3 size: 14 residues. Germline assignment: CDR1 SGDLS and CDR2 YYNGEE.

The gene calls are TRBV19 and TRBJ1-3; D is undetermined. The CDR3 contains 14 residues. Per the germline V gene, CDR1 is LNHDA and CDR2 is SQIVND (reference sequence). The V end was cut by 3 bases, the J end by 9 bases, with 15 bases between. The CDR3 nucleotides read TGTGCCAGTAGTATGGCGGGGAAGGGTGTCACCATATATTTT. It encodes CASSMAGKGVTIYF.

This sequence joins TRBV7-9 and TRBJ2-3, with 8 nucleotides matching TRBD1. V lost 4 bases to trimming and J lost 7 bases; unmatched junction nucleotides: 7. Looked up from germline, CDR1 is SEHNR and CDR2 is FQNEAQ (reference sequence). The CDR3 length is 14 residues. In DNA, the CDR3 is TGTGCCAGCAGCTCAGTGGACAGGGTGTATACGCAGTATTTT. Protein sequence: CASSSVDRVYTQYF.

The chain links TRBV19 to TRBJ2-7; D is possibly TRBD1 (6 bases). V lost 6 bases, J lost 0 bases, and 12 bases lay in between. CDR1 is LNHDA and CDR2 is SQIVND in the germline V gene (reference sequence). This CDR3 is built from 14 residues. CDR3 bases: TGTGCCAGTAGAGCTACAGGGTCCTCCTACGAGCAGTACTTC. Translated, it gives CASRATGSSYEQYF.

This CDR3 reads CASGASAWNTEAFF. As DNA, the CDR3 is TGTGCCAGCGGGGCATCGGCATGGAACACTGAAGCTTTCTTT. This chain joins TRBV6-4 and TRBJ1-1; possible D gene TRBD1, 5 bases. The germline CDR1 and CDR2 sequences are MRHNA and SNTAGT. The CDR3 is 14 amino acids. Trimming stripped 8 bases from V and 1 base from J, with 14 bases between.

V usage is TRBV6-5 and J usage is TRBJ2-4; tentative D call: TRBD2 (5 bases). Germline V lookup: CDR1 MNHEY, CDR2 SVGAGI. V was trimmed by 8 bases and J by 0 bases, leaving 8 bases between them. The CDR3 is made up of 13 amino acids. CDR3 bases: TGTGCCAGCTCCGGACTAGCCAAAAACATTCAGTACTTC. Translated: CASSGLAKNIQYF.

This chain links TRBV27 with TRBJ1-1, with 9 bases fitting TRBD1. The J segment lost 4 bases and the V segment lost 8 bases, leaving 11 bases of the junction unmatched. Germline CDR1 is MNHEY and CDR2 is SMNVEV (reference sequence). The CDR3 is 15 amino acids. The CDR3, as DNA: TGTGCCAGCCTCGGACAGGGGTTAGGGGGCACTGAAGCTTTCTTT. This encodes CASLGQGLGGTEAFF.

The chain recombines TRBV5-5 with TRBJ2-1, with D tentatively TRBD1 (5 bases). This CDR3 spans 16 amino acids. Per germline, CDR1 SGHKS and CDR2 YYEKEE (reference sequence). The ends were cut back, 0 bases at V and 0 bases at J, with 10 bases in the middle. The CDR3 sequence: CASSLDQGSSYNEQFF. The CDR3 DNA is TGTGCCAGCAGCTTGGACCAGGGCAGCTCCTACAATGAGCAGTTCTTC.

The DNA of the CDR3 is TGTGCCAGTAGTCCGGGACAGGCAGATACGCAGTATTTT. Its protein product is CASSPGQADTQYF. V is TRBV19 and J is TRBJ2-3, with 8 bases identical to TRBD1. The CDR3 totals 13 residues. The junction had 2 bases not matched to a gene; V was cut back by 5 bases and J by 4 bases. Germline lookup yields CDR1 LNHDA and CDR2 SQIVND (reference sequence).

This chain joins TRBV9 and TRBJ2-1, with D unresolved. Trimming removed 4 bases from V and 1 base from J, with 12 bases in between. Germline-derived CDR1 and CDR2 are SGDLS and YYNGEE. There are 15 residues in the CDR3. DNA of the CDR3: TGTGCCAGCAGCTTTTCAGACGAATCCTACAATGAGCAGTTCTTC. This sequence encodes CASSFSDESYNEQFF. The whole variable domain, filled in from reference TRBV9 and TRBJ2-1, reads DSGVTQTPKHLITATGQRVTLRCSPRSGDLSVYWYQQSLDQGLQFLIQYYNGEERAKGNILERFSAQQFPDLHSELNLSSLELGDSALYFCASSFSDESYNEQFFGPGTRLTVL.

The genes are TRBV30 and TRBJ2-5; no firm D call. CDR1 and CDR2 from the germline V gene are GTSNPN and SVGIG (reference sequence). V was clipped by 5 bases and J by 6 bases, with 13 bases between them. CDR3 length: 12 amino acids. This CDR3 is CAWGQQVKTQYF. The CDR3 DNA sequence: TGTGCCTGGGGGCAGCAGGTGAAGACCCAGTACTTC. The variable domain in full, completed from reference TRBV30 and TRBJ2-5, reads SQTIHQWPATLVQPVGSPLSLECTVEGTSNPNLYWYRQAAGRGLQLLFYSVGIGQISSEVPQNLSASRPQDRQFILSSKKLLLSDSGFYLCAWGQQVKTQYFGPGTRLLVL.

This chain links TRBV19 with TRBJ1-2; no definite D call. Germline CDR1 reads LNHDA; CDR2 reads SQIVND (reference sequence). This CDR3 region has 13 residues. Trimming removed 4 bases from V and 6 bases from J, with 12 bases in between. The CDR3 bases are TGTGCCAGTAGTACTCACCTAGACAATGGCTACACCTTC. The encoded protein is CASSTHLDNGYTF.

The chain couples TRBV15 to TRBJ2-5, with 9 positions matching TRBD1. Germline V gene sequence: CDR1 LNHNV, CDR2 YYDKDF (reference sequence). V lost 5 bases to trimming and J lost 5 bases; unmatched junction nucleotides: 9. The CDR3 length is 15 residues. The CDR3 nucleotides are TGTGCCACCAGCCTCGACGTTGGACAGGGGGAGACCCAGTACTTC. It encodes CATSLDVGQGETQYF.

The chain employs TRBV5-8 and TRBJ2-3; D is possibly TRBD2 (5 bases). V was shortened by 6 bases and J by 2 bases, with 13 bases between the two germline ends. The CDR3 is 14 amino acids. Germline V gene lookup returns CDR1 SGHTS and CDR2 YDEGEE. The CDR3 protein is CASIFGGYTDTQYF. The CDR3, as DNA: TGTGCCAGCATCTTCGGAGGATACACAGATACGCAGTATTTT.

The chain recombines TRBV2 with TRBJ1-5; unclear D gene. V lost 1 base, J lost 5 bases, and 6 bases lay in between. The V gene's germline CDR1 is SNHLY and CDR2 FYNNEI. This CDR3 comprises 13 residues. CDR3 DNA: TGTGCCAGCAGTGAAGACAGACATCAGCCCCAGCATTTT. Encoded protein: CASSEDRHQPQHF. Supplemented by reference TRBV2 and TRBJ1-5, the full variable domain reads EPEVTQTPSHQVTQMGQEVILRCVPISNHLYFYWYRQILGQKVEFLVSFYNNEISEKSEIFDDQFSVERPDGSNFTLKIRSTKLEDSAMYFCASSEDRHQPQHFGDGTRLSIL.

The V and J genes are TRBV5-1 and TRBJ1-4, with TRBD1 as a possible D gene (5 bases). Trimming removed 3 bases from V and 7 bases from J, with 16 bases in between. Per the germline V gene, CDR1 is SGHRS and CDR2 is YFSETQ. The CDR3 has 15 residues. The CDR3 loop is CASSSGSGVVEKLFF. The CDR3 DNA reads TGCGCCAGCAGCTCCGGGTCGGGGGTCGTTGAAAAACTGTTTTTT.

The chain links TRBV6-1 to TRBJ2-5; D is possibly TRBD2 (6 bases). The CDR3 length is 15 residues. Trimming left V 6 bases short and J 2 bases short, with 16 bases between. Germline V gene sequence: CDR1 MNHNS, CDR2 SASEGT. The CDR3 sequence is CASSPGDLGQETQYF. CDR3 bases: TGTGCCAGCAGCCCTGGGGACTTAGGACAAGAGACCCAGTACTTC.

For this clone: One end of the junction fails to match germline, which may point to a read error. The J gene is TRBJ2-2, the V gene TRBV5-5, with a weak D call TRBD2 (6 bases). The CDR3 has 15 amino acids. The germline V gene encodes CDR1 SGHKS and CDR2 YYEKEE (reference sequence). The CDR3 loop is CASSLGGTNTGELFF. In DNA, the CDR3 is TGTGCCAGCAGTTTGGGGGGAACGAACACCGGGGAGCTGTTTTTT.